Each of the 26 T cell receptor beta chains below was sequenced from the same sample in a study of shared clonotypes between healthy human individuals. Naivety among CD8 cells was defined by CD45RO negativity and positive CCR7 selection, thereby excluding terminally differentiated effector memory CD45RA+ cells. The repertoire was sequenced with immunoSEQ multiplex PCR; TCRdb's copy has only in-frame clones and lacks some. The sample holds hundreds of thousands of clones, 80% to 95% seen once. The sequenced material came from naive CD8+ T cells sorted from blood. The receptor source for this set is a young man in good health.

This rearrangement joins TRBV7-9 to TRBJ2-3, with D possibly matching TRBD2 (6 bases). Germline V gene data show CDR1 as SEHNR and CDR2 as FQNEAQ (reference sequence). Trimming took off 9 bases at V and 2 bases at J, with 12 bases between the two ends. The CDR3 spans 13 residues. CDR3 bases: TGTGCCAGGGAGGGGAATGTCACAGATACGCAGTATTTT. This encodes CAREGNVTDTQYF.

The gene calls are TRBV11-2 and TRBJ1-4; D is ambiguous. The CDR3 has 13 amino acids. V was clipped by 1 base and J by 5 bases, with 5 bases between them. CDR1 and CDR2 (germline): SGHAT, FQNNGV. The CDR3 DNA follows: TGTGCCAGCAGCTTAGGTGACAATGAAAAACTGTTTTTT. It specifies CASSLGDNEKLFF.

This chain connects TRBV6-5 to TRBJ1-1; D gene unclear. This CDR3 contains 13 residues. V dropped 2 bases and J dropped 3 bases, with 7 bases sitting between them. The germline CDR1 and CDR2 sequences are MNHEY and SVGAGI. Written as DNA, the CDR3 is TGTGCCAGCAGTTACGATGGTCACACTGAAGCTTTCTTT. It yields the protein CASSYDGHTEAFF.

The genes are TRBV5-6 and TRBJ1-3; D remains ambiguous. The V end lost 4 bases, the J end lost 4 bases, and 15 bases lay between the germline ends. Germline CDR1 reads SGHDT; CDR2 reads YYEEEE. The CDR3 runs to 15 residues. This CDR3 reads CASSPGGVEGNTIYF. The CDR3 DNA sequence: TGTGCCAGCAGCCCTGGTGGAGTTGAGGGAAACACCATATATTTT.

For this clone: At the DNA level, this CDR3 is encoded by other sequences in the same sample as well. The V gene is TRBV5-4, the J gene TRBJ2-7; 16 nucleotides agree with TRBD2. The germline gives CDR1 SGHNT, CDR2 YYREEE (reference sequence). J gave up 1 base and V 4 bases, and 5 bases lay outside the gene matches. CDR3 size: 17 residues. This CDR3 reads CASSPGTSGRGSYEQYF. DNA for the CDR3: TGTGCCAGCAGCCCCGGGACTAGCGGGAGGGGTTCCTACGAGCAGTACTTC.

The chain recombines TRBV7-9 with TRBJ2-1; no clear D. The germline V gene encodes CDR1 SEHNR and CDR2 FQNEAQ (reference sequence). V was shortened by 0 bases and J by 4 bases, with 10 bases between the two germline ends. This CDR3 spans 15 amino acids. This CDR3 reads CASSLAGSYYNEQFF. The CDR3 nucleotides are TGTGCCAGCAGCTTAGCGGGTTCATATTACAATGAGCAGTTCTTC.

J is TRBJ2-3 and V is TRBV30; maybe TRBD2 (6 bases). The CDR3 has 14 amino acids. The germline V gene has CDR1 GTSNPN and CDR2 SVGIG (reference sequence). The V gene lost 1 base and the J gene lost 2 bases, with 10 bases spanning the gap. CDR3 sequence (DNA): TGTGCCTGGAGTGGGACGGGGGACACAGATACGCAGTATTTT. It is translated as CAWSGTGDTDTQYF.

This clone was counted once. The gene calls are TRBV28 and TRBJ1-5; a possible D gene is TRBD1 (5 bases). This CDR3 spans 16 amino acids. V shed 3 bases and J shed 3 bases, with 15 bases lying between them. Germline V gene lookup returns CDR1 MDHEN and CDR2 SYDVKM. CDR3 in DNA: TGTGCCAGCAGTTTGGGGGGATTTAGGACCAATCAGCCCCAGCATTTT. Residues: CASSLGGFRTNQPQHF.

This chain links TRBV15 with TRBJ2-5, with D perhaps TRBD2 (6 bases). Trimming took 1 base from V and 2 from J, leaving 14 bases between them. This CDR3 has 16 residues. CDR1 and CDR2 from the germline V gene are LNHNV and YYDKDF (reference sequence). CDR3 bases: TGTGCCACCAGCAGAGTCCCTAGCGCCACACAAGAGACCCAGTACTTC. Translated, it gives CATSRVPSATQETQYF. The full variable domain, rest sourced from reference TRBV15 and TRBJ2-5, is DAMVIQNPRYQVTQFGKPVTLSCSQTLNHNVMYWYQQKSSQAPKLLFHYYDKDFNNEADTPDNFQSRRPNTSFCFLDIRSPGLGDTAMYLCATSRVPSATQETQYFGPGTRLLVL.

The chain employs TRBV7-9 and TRBJ2-4; 9 bases agree with TRBD1. The CDR3 has 19 residues. After removal of 8 bases from V and 0 bases from J, the junction contained 17 bases not matched to a gene. The germline CDR1 and CDR2 sequences are SEHNR and FQNEAQ (reference sequence). The CDR3 region has the DNA TGTGCCAGCCAGGTGGGGGGGACAGGGCCTTCGTTAGCCAAAAACATTCAGTACTTC. This codes for CASQVGGTGPSLAKNIQYF. Full variable domain (remainder filled in from reference TRBV7-9 and TRBJ2-4): DTGVSQNPRHKITKRGQNVTFRCDPISEHNRLYWYRQTLGQGPEFLTYFQNEAQLEKSRLLSDRFSAERPKGSFSTLEIQRTEQGDSAMYLCASQVGGTGPSLAKNIQYFGAGTRLSVL.

The chain joins TRBV28 to TRBJ2-7; D call uncertain. The CDR3 totals 11 residues. Germline CDR1 MDHEN, CDR2 SYDVKM. V was trimmed by 8 bases and J by 6 bases, leaving 11 bases between them. CDR3 region: CASGWLGEQYF. The CDR3 region has the DNA TGTGCCAGCGGGTGGTTAGGCGAGCAGTACTTC.

Written as DNA, the CDR3 is TGTGCCAGCAGTACCGACCCCCCTATCGAGCAGTACTTC. Protein sequence: CASSTDPPIEQYF. The chain is built from TRBV28 and TRBJ2-7; D uncertain. The CDR3 covers 13 residues. With 5 bases removed from V and 6 bases from J, the gap between germline ends came to 14 bases. CDR1 is MDHEN, CDR2 SYDVKM, per germline.

The genes are TRBV11-2 and TRBJ1-4; perhaps TRBD1 as D (6 bases). Trimming took off 8 bases at V and 1 base at J, with 17 bases between the two ends. Germline-derived CDR1 and CDR2 are SGHAT and FQNNGV. The CDR3 extends over 16 amino acids. The CDR3 DNA follows: TGTGCCAGCGCCCGGGGGGCGATTGGAACTAATGAAAAACTGTTTTTT. Translation gives CASARGAIGTNEKLFF.

To note about this clone: The identical CDR3 is also encoded by other nucleotide sequences in the sample. V is TRBV9 and J is TRBJ2-7; 10 positions match TRBD2. Losses at the gene ends were 0 bases for V and 5 bases for J; bases not matched to a gene: 2. The V gene's germline CDR1 is SGDLS and CDR2 YYNGEE. The CDR3 consists of 14 residues. DNA for the CDR3: TGTGCCAGCAGCGTAGGAACTAGCGGGGACGAGCAGTACTTC. Translation: CASSVGTSGDEQYF.

This clone was picked up one time. The CDR3 is CASSFSSTYEQYF. CDR3 coding DNA: TGTGCCAGCAGCTTTTCGAGTACCTACGAGCAGTACTTC. The rearrangement uses TRBV5-4 and TRBJ2-7; D is unclear. CDR1 SGHNT and CDR2 YYREEE come from the germline V gene (reference sequence). The CDR3 consists of 13 residues. The V end was cut by 2 bases, the J end by 2 bases, with 8 bases between.

J is TRBJ2-2 and V is TRBV11-2; the match to TRBD1 covers 7 bases. Germline V gives CDR1 SGHAT, CDR2 FQNNGV. The CDR3 length is 15 residues. Losses at the gene ends were 1 base for V and 5 bases for J; bases not matched to a gene: 4. The CDR3 coding sequence is TGTGCCAGCAGCTTAGGGGCAGGGGGTACCGGGGAGCTGTTTTTT. It translates to CASSLGAGGTGELFF.

The rearrangement uses TRBV4-1 and TRBJ2-5; D possibly uses TRBD1 or TRBD2 (5 bases each). The V gene's germline CDR1 is MGHRA and CDR2 YSYEKL. Trimming took 3 bases from V and 5 from J, leaving 16 bases between them. CDR3 size: 15 residues. The DNA for the CDR3 is TGCGCCAGCAGCCAGTCCCTGGGGCTAGCTGAGACCCAGTACTTC. Translation gives CASSQSLGLAETQYF.

The chain links TRBV5-6 to TRBJ2-7, with a tentative D call TRBD2 (6 bases). The CDR3 is 15 residues long. V was shortened by 4 bases and J by 1 base, with 15 bases between the two germline ends. The germline CDR1 and CDR2 sequences are SGHDT and YYEEEE. This chain's CDR3 is CASSPGGRVSYEQYF. The CDR3 DNA sequence: TGTGCCAGCAGCCCCGGGGGACGCGTTTCCTACGAGCAGTACTTC.

The chain is built from TRBV4-1 and TRBJ2-2; D unresolved. CDR1 and CDR2 (germline): MGHRA, YSYEKL. With 1 base removed from V and 6 bases from J, the gap between germline ends came to 9 bases. The CDR3 is made up of 14 amino acids. CDR3 amino acids: CASSQGHGAGELFF. The CDR3 region has the DNA TGCGCCAGCAGCCAAGGACACGGTGCCGGGGAGCTGTTTTTT.

V usage is TRBV10-1 and J usage is TRBJ2-3, with 7 positions matching TRBD2. Germline assignment: CDR1 WNHNN and CDR2 SYGVQD (reference sequence). This CDR3 spans 16 amino acids. Trimming took 2 bases from V and 1 from J; bases not matched to a gene: 6. CDR3 protein: CASSEKASGRTDTQYF. The DNA for the CDR3 is TGCGCCAGCAGTGAGAAGGCTAGCGGACGCACAGATACGCAGTATTTT.

The chain is built from TRBV7-3 and TRBJ2-1; D unresolved. The CDR3 extends over 17 amino acids. Trimming cost V 0 bases and J 2 bases, with 14 bases left between them. Germline V gene data show CDR1 as SGHTA and CDR2 as FQGTGA. CDR3 region: CASSLTGRSITYNEQFF. CDR3 coding DNA: TGTGCCAGCAGCTTAACTGGCAGATCCATCACCTACAATGAGCAGTTCTTC.

Points on this clone: The identical CDR3 is also encoded by other nucleotide sequences in the sample. This sequence joins TRBV9 and TRBJ2-7, with TRBD2 matching over 7 bases. The CDR3 is made up of 15 amino acids. The V segment lost 0 bases and the J segment 3 bases; nucleotides outside the gene matches: 6. The germline V gene has CDR1 SGDLS and CDR2 YYNGEE. DNA of the CDR3: TGTGCCAGCAGCGTAGAAGGACTAGACCACTACGAGCAGTACTTC. Amino acids: CASSVEGLDHYEQYF.

V usage is TRBV9 and J usage is TRBJ2-3, with D unclear. Trimming left V 3 bases short and J 5 bases short, with 7 bases between. Per the germline V gene, CDR1 is SGDLS and CDR2 is YYNGEE. The CDR3 contains 12 residues. CDR3 protein: CASSALLDTQYF. DNA for the CDR3: TGTGCCAGCAGCGCTTTGCTAGATACGCAGTATTTT.

DNA for the CDR3: TGTGCCAGCAGCAACAGGGGTACCGGGGAGCTGTTTTTT. Amino acids: CASSNRGTGELFF. The genes are TRBV11-2 and TRBJ2-2; 7 bases are a match to TRBD1. The CDR3 spans 13 residues. CDR1 and CDR2 from the germline V gene are SGHAT and FQNNGV. V shed 5 bases, J shed 5 bases, and the junction held 2 bases outside the gene matches.

The chain is built from TRBV7-9 and TRBJ2-7; possible D gene TRBD1, 5 bases. This CDR3 spans 15 amino acids. Germline values: CDR1 SEHNR, CDR2 FQNEAQ (reference sequence). V gave up 1 base and J gave up 4 bases, with 14 bases separating them. The CDR3 DNA reads TGTGCCAGCAGCTTAGAACAGGACCTTAATTACGAGCAGTACTTC. Translating it yields CASSLEQDLNYEQYF.

The chain recombines TRBV19 with TRBJ2-5; D unresolved. Trimming cost V 3 bases and J 3 bases, with 11 bases left between them. CDR3 length: 14 amino acids. From germline, CDR1 is LNHDA and CDR2 SQIVND (reference sequence). DNA of the CDR3: TGTGCCAGTAGTATCGCCCAGGCTAAAGAGACCCAGTACTTC. It specifies CASSIAQAKETQYF.